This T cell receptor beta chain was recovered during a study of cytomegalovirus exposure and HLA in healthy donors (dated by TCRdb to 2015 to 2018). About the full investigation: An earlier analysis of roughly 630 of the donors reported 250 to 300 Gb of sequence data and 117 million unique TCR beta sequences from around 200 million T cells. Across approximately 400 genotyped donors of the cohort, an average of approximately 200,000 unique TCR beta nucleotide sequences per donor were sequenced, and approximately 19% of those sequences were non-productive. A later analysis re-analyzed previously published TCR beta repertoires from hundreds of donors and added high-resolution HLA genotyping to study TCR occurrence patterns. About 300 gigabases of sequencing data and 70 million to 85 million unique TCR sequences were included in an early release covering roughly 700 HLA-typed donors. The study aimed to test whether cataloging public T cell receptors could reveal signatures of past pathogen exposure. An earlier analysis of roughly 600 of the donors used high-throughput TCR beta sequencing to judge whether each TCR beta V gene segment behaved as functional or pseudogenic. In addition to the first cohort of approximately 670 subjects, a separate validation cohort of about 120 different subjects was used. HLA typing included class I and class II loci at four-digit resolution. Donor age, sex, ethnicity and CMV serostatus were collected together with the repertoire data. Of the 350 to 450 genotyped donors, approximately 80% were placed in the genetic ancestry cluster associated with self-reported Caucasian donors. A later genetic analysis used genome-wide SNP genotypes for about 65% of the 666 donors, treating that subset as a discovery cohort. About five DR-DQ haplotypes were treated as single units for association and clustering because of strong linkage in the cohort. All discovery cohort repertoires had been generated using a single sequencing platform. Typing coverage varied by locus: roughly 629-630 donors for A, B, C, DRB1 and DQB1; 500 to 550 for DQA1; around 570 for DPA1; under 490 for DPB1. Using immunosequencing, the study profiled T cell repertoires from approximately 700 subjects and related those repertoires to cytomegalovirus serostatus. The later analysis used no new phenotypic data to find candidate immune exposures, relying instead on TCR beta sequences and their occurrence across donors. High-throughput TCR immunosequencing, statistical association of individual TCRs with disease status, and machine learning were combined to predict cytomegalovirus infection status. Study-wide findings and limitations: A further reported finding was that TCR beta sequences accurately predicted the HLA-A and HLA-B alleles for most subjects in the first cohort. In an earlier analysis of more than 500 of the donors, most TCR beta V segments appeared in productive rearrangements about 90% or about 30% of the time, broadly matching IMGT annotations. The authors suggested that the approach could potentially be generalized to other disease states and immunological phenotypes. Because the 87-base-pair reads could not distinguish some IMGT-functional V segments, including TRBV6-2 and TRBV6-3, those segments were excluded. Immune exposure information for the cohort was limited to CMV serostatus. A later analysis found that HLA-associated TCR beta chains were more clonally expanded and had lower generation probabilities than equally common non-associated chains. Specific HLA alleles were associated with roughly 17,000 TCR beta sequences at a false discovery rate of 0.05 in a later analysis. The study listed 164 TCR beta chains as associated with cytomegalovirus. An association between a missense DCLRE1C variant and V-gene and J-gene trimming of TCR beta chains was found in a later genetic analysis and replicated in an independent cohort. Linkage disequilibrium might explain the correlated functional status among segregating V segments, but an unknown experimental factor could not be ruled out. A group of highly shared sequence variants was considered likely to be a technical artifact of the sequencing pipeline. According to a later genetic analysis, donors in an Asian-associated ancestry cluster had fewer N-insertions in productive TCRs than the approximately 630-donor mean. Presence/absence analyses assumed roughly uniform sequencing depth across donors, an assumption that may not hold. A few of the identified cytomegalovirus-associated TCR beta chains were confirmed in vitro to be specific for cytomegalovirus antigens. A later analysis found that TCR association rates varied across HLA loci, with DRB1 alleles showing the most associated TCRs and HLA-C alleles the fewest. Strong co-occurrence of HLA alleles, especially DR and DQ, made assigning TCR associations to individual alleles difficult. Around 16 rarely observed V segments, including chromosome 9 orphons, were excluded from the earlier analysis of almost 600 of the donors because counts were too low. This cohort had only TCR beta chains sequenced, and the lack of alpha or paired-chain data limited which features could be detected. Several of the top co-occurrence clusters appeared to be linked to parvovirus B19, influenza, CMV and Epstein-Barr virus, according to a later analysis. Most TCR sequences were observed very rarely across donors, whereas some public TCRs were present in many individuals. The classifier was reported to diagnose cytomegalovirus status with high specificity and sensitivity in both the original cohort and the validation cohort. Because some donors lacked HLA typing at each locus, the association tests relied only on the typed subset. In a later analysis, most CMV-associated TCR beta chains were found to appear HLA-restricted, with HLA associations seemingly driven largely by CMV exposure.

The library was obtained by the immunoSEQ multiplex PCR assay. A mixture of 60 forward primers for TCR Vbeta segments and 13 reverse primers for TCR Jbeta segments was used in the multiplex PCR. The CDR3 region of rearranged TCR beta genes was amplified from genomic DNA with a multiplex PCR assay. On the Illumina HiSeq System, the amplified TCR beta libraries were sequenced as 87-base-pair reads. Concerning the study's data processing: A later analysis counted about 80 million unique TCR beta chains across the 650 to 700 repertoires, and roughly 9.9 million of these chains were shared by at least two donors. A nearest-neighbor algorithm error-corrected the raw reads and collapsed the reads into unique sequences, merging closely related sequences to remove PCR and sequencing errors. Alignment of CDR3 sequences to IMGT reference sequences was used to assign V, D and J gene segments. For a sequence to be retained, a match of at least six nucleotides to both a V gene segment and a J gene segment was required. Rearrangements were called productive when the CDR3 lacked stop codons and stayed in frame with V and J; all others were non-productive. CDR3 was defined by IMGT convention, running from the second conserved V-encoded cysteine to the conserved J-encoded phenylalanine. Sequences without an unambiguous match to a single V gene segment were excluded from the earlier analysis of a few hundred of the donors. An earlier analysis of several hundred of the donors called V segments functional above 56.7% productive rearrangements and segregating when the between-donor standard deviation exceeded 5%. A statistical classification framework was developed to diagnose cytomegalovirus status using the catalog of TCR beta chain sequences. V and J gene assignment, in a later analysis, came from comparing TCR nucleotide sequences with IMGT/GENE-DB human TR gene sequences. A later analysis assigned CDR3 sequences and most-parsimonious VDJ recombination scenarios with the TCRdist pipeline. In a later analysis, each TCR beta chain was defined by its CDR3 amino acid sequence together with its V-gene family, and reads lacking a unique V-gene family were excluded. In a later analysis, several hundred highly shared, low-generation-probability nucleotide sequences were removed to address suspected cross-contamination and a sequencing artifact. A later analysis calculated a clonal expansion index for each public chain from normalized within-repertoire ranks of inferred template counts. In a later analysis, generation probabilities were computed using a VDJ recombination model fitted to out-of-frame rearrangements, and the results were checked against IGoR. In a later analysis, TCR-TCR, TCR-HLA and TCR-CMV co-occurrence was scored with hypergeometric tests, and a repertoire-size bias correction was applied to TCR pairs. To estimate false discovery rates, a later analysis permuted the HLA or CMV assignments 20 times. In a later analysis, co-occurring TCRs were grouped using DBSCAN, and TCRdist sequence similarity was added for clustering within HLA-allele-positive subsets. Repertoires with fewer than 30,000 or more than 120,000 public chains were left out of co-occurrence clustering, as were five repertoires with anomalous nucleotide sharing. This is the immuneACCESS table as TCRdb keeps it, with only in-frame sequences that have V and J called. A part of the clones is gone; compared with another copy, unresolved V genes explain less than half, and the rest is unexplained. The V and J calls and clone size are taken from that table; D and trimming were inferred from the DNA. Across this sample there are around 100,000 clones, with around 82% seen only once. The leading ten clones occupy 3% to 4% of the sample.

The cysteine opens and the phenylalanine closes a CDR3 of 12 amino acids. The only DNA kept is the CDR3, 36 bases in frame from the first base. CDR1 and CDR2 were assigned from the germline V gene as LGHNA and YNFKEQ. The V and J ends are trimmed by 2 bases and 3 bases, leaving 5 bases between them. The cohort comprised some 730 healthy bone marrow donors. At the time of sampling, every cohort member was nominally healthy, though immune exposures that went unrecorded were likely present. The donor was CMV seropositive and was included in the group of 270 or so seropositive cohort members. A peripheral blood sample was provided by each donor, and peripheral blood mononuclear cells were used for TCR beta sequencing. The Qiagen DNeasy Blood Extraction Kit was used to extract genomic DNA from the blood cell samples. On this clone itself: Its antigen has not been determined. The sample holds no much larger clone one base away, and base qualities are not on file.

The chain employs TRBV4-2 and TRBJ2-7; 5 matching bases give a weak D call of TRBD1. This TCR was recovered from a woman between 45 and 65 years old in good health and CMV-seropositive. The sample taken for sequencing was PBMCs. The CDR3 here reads CASSQQGYEQYF. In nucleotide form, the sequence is TGTGCCAGCAGCCAACAGGGCTACGAGCAGTACTTC.